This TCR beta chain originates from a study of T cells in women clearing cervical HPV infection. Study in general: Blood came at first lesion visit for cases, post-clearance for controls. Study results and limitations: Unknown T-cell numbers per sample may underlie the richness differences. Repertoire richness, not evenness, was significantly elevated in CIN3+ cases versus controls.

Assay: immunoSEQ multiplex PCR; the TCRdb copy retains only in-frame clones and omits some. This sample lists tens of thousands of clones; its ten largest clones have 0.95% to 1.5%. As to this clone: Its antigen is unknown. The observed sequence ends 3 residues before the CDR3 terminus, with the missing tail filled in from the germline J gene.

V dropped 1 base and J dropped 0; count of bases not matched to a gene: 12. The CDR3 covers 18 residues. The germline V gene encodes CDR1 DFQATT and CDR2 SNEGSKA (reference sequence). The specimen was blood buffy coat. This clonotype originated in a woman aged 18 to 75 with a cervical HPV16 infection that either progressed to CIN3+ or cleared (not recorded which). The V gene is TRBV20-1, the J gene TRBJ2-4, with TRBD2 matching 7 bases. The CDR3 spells CSARVQSEGGRAKNIQYF. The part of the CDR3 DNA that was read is TGCAGTGCTAGAGTTCAAAGCGAGGGCGGGAGAGCCAAAAACATT.